These 5 T cell receptor beta chains were all obtained from the same sample, sequenced in a study of cytomegalovirus exposure and HLA in healthy donors. Amplification used 60 Vbeta primers and 13 Jbeta primers. TCRdb's copy holds only in-frame clones and misses some; the assay was immunoSEQ multiplex PCR. In the table there are 200,000 to 250,000 clones, about 85% of which are singletons. The sequencing input was PBMCs. The receptors originated from a human donor in good health.

This clone was observed a single time. The CDR3 loop reads CASSQEGTRAYEQYF. The CDR3, as DNA: TGTGCCAGCAGCCAAGAGGGGACTAGGGCCTACGAGCAGTACTTC. The V call is TRBV4-2, the J call TRBJ2-7; TRBD2 matches at 8 bases. The V gene end was trimmed by 0 bases and the J gene end by 2 bases; junction bases not matched to a gene: 3. In germline, CDR1 is LGHNA, CDR2 YNFKEQ. The length of the CDR3 is 15 residues.

V and J are TRBV5-1 and TRBJ2-7; 7 nucleotides match TRBD1. Germline V gene data show CDR1 as SGHRS and CDR2 as YFSETQ. This CDR3 spans 14 amino acids. V lost 0 bases to trimming and J lost 5 bases; unmatched junction nucleotides: 5. CDR3 sequence: CASSLGGTEHEQYF. The CDR3 coding sequence is TGCGCCAGCAGCTTGGGGGGGACAGAGCACGAGCAGTACTTC.

The table lists this clone with a count of one. This chain links TRBV5-1 with TRBJ2-7, with TRBD2 matching 12 bases. Looked up from germline, CDR1 is SGHRS and CDR2 is YFSETQ. The CDR3 runs 18 residues. Trimming cost V 3 bases and J 6 bases; bases outside gene matches: 16. CDR3 amino acids: CASSYGLAGGPVRLEQYF. The CDR3 nucleotides are TGCGCCAGCAGCTATGGCCTAGCGGGAGGGCCGGTTCGGCTCGAGCAGTACTTC.

This rearrangement joins TRBV6-6 to TRBJ1-5, with TRBD1 as a possible D gene (5 bases). The germline gives CDR1 MNHNY, CDR2 SVGAGI (reference sequence). Deletions cut 5 bases from V and 7 bases from J, with 15 bases between. The CDR3 length is 14 residues. As DNA, the CDR3 is TGTGCCAGCAGTCCCGTCAGCGGGGGACAGCCCCAGCATTTT. Its protein is CASSPVSGGQPQHF.

The chain joins TRBV15 to TRBJ2-1; 10 bases are shared with TRBD2. V was clipped by 0 bases and J by 3 bases; unmatched bases: 20. The V gene's germline CDR1 is LNHNV and CDR2 YYDKDF (reference sequence). This CDR3 has 22 amino acids. The CDR3 bases are TGTGCCACCAGCAGAGATCGATCAACACAGTTCTCCTTAGCGGGAGGCTACAATGAGCAGTTCTTC. Amino acid sequence: CATSRDRSTQFSLAGGYNEQFF.